This T cell receptor beta chain came from a study of T-cell reconstitution after alpha-beta-depleted transplantation in children. The germline gives CDR1 LGHDT, CDR2 YNNKEL (reference sequence). The CDR3 extends over 13 amino acids. With V trimmed by 10 bases and J by 7 bases, 7 bases remained unmatched. It was with unique molecular identifiers that the TCRbeta library was prepared. TCRdb reprocessed the PCR reads via MiXCR and lists one record per CDR3 protein. Among hundreds of thousands of distinct CDR3 sequences listed, roughly a tenth were seen once. The input for sequencing was PBMCs from the stem cell graft donor, taken from the stem cell graft. J is TRBJ1-6 and V is TRBV3-1; 7 bases align to TRBD1. This clonotype originated in a human donor who donated a stem cell graft to a child with acute myeloid leukemia. CDR3 protein: CANSQDRNSPLHF. In DNA form, the CDR3 reads TGTGCCAACTCTCAGGACAGGAATTCACCCCTCCACTTT.